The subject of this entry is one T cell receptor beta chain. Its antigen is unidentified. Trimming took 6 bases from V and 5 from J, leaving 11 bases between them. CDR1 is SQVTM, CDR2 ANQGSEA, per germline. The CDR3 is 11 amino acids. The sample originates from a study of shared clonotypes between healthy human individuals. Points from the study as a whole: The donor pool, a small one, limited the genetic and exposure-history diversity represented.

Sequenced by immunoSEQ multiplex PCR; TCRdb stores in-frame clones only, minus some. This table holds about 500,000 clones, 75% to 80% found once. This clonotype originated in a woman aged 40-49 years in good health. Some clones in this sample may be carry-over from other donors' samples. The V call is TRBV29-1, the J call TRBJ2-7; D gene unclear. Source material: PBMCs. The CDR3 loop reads CSVKGPHEQYF. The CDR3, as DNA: TGCAGCGTGAAAGGTCCCCACGAGCAGTACTTC.